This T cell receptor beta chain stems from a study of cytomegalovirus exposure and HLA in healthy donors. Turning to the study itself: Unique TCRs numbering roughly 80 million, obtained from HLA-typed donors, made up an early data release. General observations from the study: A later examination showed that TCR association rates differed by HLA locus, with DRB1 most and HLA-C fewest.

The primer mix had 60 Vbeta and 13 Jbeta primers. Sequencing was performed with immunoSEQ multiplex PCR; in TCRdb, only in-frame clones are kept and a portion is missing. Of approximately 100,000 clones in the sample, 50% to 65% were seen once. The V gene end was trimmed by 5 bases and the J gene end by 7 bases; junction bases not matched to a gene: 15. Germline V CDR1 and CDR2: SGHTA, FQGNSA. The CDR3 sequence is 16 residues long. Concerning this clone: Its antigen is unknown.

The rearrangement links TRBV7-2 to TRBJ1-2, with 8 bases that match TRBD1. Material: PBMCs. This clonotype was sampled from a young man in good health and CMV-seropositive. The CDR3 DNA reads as TGTGCCAGCAGCCCCCTGATAGCCCAGGGGGCTGGTGGCTACACCTTC. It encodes CASSPLIAQGAGGYTF. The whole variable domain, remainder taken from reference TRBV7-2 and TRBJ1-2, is GAGVSQSPSNKVTEKGKDVELRCDPISGHTALYWYRQSLGQGLEFLIYFQGNSAPDKSGLPSDRFSAERTGGSVSTLTIQRTQQEDSAVYLCASSPLIAQGAGGYTFGSGTRLTVV.